The TCR beta chain under discussion was sequenced for a study of OX40 agonist ivuxolimab in advanced cancers. Looking at the study overall: Ivuxolimab was an agonistic, fully human IgG2 monoclonal antibody directed against OX40 (CD134), a costimulatory receptor. Partial responses were achieved by three dose-escalation patients, of whom one had hepatocellular carcinoma and two had cutaneous melanoma. Intravenous ivuxolimab was administered to patients every 2 weeks at six dose levels: 0.01, 0.1, 0.3, 1.5, 3 and 10 mg/kg. The paper describes the monotherapy dose-escalation part (N of about 50 patients) of the phase I trial of ivuxolimab. Of the roughly 52 dose-escalation patients, hepatocellular carcinoma was present in around 19, melanoma in roughly 15, renal cell carcinoma in 9 and head and neck cancer in 9. Patients were allowed to have had prior anti-PD-1, anti-PD-L1 or anti-CTLA-4 therapy, and 40% to 45% of the dose-escalation patients had previously received checkpoint inhibitors. In the dose-escalation cohort, 82.7% of patients were male, and the mean age was approximately 60 years, with a range of about 23 to 90. The purpose of peripheral TCRbeta sequencing was to test whether ivuxolimab changed TCR sequence diversity and led to clonal T-cell expansion. General study outcomes and caveats: Low levels of normalized T-cell clonal expansion were also seen in some nonresponding patients. Antigen specificity was not determined for the clonally expanded peripheral T cells. In the 0.1-3.0 mg/kg groups, partial responders had among the lowest normalized peripheral clonal expansion, particularly in CD8+ T cells. After ivuxolimab, more expanded clones were found on average in CD8+ T cells than in CD4+ T cells. At doses of 0.1 to 3.0 mg/kg, clonal expansion of both CD4+ and CD8+ blood T cells was observed from baseline to week 6.

Patients with autoimmune disease history or receiving systemic immunosuppression were excluded from the trial. In every dose cohort, peripheral blood was drawn for TCR sequencing at baseline, cycle 4 day 1, and cycle 7 day 1. Samples were obtained from an open-label, multicenter, first-in-human phase I dose-escalation trial of ivuxolimab. The trial enrolled adults with locally advanced or metastatic head and neck squamous cell, hepatocellular, melanoma or renal cell carcinoma. CD4+ and CD8+ T cells were sorted separately from peripheral blood before TCR sequencing. The CDR3, cysteine through phenylalanine, is 14 amino acids long. Just the 42-base CDR3 DNA is kept, in frame starting at base 1. V loses 0 bases of germline sequence and J loses 7 bases, and the interval between the two ends is 10 bases. Per the germline V gene, MGHRA is the CDR1 and YSYEKL is the CDR2. Genomic DNA was extracted from sorted cells for sequencing of the TCRbeta CDR3 region. The immunoSEQ Assay was used to sequence the TCRbeta CDR3 regions. In its TCRdb copy, this immuneACCESS table keeps in-frame sequences only and misses some clones. Where compared with another copy, unresolved V genes explain less than half of these, and the others have no known cause. The sample contains tens of thousands of clones, 80% to 95% of them found a single time. The top ten clones comprise approximately 6.7% of the sample.

Remarks on this clone: Its antigen remains undetermined. No qualities accompany the bases; no much larger clone lies one base away.

This chain is built from TRBV4-1 and TRBJ1-5, with no reliable assignment of the D segment. Source: CD4+ or CD8+ T cells sorted from blood, taken in a trial of the OX40 agonist ivuxolimab. This TCR came from an adult with an advanced solid tumor such as melanoma, head and neck, liver or kidney cancer. This receptor carries the CDR3 CASSQEAVGQPQHF. Here is the DNA: TGCGCCAGCAGCCAAGAGGCAGTGGGGCAGCCCCAGCATTTT.